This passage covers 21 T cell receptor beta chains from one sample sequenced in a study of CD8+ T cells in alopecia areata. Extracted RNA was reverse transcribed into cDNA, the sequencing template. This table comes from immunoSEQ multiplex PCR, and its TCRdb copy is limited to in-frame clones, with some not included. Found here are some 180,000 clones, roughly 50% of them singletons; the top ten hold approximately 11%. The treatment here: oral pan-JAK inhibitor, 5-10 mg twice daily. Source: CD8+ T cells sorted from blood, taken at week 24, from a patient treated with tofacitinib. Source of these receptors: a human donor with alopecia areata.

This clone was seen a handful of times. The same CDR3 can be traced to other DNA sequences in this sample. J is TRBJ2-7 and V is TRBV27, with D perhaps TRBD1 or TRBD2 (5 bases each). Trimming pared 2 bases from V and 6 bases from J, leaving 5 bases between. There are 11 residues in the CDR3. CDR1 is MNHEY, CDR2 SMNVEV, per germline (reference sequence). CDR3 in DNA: TGTGCCAGCAGTTTAGGGGGCGAGCAGTACTTC. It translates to CASSLGGEQYF.

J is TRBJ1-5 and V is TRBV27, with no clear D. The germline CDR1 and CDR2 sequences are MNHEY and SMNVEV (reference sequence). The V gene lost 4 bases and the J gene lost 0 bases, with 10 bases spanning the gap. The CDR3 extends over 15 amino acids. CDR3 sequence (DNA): TGTGCCAGCAGTTACACGGCAGATAGCAATCAGCCCCAGCATTTT. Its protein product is CASSYTADSNQPQHF.

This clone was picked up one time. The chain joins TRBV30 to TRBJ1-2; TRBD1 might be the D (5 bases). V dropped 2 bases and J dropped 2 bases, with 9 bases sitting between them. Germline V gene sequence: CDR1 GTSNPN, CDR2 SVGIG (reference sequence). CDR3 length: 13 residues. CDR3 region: CAWSLGGNYGYTF. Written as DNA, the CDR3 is TGTGCCTGGAGTTTGGGGGGAAACTATGGCTACACCTTC.

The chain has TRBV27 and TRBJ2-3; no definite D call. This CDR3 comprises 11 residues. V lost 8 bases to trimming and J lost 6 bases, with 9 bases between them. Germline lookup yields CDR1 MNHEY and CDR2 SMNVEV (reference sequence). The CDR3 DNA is TGTGCCAGCCTAAACGTGGATACGCAGTATTTT. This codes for CASLNVDTQYF.

The CDR3 sequence: CASSQTGDEQYF. Written as DNA, the CDR3 is TGTGCCAGCAGTCAGACAGGTGACGAGCAGTACTTC. The chain carries TRBV5-6 and TRBJ2-7, with D possibly TRBD1 on 6 matching bases. Germline V CDR1 and CDR2: SGHDT, YYEEEE. The CDR3 consists of 12 residues. The V end was cut by 5 bases, the J end by 5 bases, with 11 bases between.

Here the CDR3 DNA reads TGCGCCAGCAGCTCCGGGACAGGGGATGGCTACACCTTC. Translation gives CASSSGTGDGYTF. The chain combines TRBV4-1 with TRBJ1-2; TRBD1 aligns across 10 bases. Germline V CDR1 and CDR2: MGHRA, YSYEKL. Trimming cost V 5 bases and J 6 bases; bases outside gene matches: 3. The CDR3 sequence is 13 residues long.

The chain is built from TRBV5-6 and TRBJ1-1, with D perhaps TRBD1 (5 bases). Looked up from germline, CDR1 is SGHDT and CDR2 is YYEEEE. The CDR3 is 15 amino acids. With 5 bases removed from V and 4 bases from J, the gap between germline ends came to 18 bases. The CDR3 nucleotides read TGTGCCAGCAGGGAAGGACGGGGCCCCGTCACTGAAGCTTTCTTT. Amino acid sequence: CASREGRGPVTEAFF. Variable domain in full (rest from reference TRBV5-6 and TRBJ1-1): DAGVTQSPTHLIKTRGQQVTLRCSPKSGHDTVSWYQQALGQGPQFIFQYYEEEERQRGNFPDRFSGHQFPNYSSELNVNALLLGDSALYLCASREGRGPVTEAFFGQGTRLTVV.

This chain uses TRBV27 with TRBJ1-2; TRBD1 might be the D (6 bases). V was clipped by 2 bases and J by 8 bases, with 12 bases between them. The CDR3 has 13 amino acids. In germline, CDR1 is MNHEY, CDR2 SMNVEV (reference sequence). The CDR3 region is CASSLTGSDGYTF. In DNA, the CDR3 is TGTGCCAGCAGTTTAACAGGGAGCGACGGCTACACCTTC.

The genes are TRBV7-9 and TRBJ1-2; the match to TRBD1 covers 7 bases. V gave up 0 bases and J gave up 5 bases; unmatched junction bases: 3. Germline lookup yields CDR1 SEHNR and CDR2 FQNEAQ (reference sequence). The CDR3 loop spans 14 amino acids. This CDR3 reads CASSLATGRYGYTF. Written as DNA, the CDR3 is TGTGCCAGCAGCTTAGCGACAGGGAGGTATGGCTACACCTTC.

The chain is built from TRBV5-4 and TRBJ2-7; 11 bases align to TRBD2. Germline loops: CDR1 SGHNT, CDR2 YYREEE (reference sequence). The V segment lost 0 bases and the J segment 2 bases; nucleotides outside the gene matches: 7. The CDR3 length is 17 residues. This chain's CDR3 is CASSLAASGGFTYEQYF. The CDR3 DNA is TGTGCCAGCAGCTTGGCGGCTAGCGGGGGGTTTACCTACGAGCAGTACTTC.

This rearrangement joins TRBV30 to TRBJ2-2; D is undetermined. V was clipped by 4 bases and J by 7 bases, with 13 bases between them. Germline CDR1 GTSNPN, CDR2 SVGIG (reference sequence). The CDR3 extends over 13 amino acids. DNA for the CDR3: TGTGCCTGGAACCCAGCCCTGGGCGGGGAGCTGTTTTTT. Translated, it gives CAWNPALGGELFF.

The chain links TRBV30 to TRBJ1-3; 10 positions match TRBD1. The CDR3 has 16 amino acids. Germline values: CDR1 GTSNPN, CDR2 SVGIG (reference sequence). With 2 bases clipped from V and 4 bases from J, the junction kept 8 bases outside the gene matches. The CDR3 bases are TGTGCCTGGAGTACCGGGACAGGGGTTAAAGGAAACACCATATATTTT. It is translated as CAWSTGTGVKGNTIYF.

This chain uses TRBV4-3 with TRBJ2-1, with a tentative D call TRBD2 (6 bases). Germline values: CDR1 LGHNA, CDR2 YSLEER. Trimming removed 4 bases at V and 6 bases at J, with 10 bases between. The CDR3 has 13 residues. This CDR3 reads CASSPMGGNEQFF. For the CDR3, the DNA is TGCGCCAGCAGCCCCATGGGAGGCAATGAGCAGTTCTTC.

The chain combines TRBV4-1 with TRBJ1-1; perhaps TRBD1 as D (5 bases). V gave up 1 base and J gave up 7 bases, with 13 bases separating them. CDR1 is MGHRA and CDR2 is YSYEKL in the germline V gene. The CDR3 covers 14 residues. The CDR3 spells CASSQGDSSLEAFF. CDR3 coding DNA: TGCGCCAGCAGCCAAGGAGACAGTTCTCTTGAAGCTTTCTTT.

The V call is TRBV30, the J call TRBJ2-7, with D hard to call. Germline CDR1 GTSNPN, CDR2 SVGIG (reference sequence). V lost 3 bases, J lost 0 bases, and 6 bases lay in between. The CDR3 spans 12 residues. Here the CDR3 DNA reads TGTGCCTGGAGAGCGTCCTCCTACGAGCAGTACTTC. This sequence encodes CAWRASSYEQYF.

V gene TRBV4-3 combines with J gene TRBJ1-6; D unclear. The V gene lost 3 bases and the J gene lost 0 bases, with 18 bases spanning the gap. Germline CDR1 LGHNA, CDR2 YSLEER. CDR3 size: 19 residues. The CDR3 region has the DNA TGCGCCAGCAGCCAGGATTTTGACAAGCTGAGCTCCTATAATTCACCCCTCCACTTT. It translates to CASSQDFDKLSSYNSPLHF.

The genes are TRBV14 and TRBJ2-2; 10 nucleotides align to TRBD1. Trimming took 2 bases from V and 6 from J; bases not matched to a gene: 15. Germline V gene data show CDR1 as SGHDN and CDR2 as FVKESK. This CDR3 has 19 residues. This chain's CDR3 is CASSQPGGRDRGVSGELFF. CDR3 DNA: TGTGCCAGCAGCCAACCCGGGGGCCGGGACAGGGGAGTCTCCGGGGAGCTGTTTTTT.

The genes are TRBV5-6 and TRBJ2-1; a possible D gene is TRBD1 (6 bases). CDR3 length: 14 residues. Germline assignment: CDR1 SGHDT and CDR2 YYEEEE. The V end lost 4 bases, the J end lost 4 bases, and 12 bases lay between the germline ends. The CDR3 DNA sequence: TGTGCCAGCAGCACCAGGACAGAATACAATGAGCAGTTCTTC. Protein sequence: CASSTRTEYNEQFF.

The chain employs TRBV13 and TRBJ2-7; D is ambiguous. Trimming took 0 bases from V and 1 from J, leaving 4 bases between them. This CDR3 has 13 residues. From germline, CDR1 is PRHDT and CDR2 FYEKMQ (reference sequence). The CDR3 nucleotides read TGTGCCAGCAGCTTAGGTCTATCCTACGAGCAGTACTTC. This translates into CASSLGLSYEQYF.

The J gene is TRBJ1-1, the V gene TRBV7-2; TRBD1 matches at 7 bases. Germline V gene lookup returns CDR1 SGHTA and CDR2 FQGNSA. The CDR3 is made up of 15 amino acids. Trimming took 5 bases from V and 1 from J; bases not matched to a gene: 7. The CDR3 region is CASSPSDRTNTEAFF. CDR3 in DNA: TGTGCCAGCAGCCCCTCGGACAGGACGAACACTGAAGCTTTCTTT.

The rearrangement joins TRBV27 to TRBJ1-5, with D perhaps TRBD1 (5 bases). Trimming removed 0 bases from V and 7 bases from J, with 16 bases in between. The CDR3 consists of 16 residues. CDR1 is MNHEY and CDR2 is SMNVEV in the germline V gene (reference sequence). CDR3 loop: CASSLSSGEKDQPQHF. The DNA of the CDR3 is TGTGCCAGCAGTTTATCGTCGGGGGAAAAGGACCAGCCCCAGCATTTT.